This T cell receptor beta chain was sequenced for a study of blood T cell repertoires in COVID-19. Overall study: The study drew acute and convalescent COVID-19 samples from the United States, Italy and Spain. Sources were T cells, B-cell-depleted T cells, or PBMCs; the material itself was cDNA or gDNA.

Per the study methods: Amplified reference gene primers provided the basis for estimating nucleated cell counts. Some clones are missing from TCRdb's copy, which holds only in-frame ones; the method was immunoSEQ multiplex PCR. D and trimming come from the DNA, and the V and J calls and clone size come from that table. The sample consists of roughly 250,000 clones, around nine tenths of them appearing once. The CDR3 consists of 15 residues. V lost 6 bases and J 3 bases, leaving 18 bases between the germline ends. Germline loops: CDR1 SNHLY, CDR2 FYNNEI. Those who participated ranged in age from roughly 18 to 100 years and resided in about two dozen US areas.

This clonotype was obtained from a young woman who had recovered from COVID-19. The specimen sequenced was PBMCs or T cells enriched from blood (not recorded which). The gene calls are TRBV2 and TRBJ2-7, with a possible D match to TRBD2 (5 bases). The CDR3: CASSNGPRGNYEQYF. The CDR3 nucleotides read TGTGCCAGCAGCAATGGACCTCGGGGAAACTACGAGCAGTACTTC.